The sequence of this T cell receptor (beta chain) was determined in a study of blood T cell repertoires in COVID-19. CDR1 and CDR2 (germline): SGHTA, FQGNSA. The CDR3 is made up of 14 amino acids. V lost 1 base, J lost 2 bases, and 8 bases lay in between. Profiling relied on immunoSEQ multiplex PCR, and the TCRdb table lists in-frame clones only, not all of them. This sample has some 360,000 clones, with roughly 89% found just once. This TCR was recovered from a woman aged 55-70 years with COVID-19, enrolled during active disease. The gene calls are TRBV7-2 and TRBJ1-1; D unclear. Sequencing used peripheral blood. The CDR3 sequence: CASSLVLLNTEAFF. Written as DNA, the CDR3 is TGTGCCAGCAGCTTAGTACTTCTTAACACTGAAGCTTTCTTT.